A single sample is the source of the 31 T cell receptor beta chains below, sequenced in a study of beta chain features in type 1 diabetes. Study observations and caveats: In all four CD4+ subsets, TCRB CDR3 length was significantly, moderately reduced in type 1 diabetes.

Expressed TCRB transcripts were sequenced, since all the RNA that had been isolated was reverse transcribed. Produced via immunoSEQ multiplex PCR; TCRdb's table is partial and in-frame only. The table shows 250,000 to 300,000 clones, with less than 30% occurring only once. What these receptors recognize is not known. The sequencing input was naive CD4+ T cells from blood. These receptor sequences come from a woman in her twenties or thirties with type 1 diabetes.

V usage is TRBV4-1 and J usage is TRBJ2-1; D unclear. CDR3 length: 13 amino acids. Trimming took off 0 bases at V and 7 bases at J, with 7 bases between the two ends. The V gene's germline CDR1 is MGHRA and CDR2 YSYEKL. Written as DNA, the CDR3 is TGCGCCAGCAGCCAAGAGCTAGAGAATGAGCAGTTCTTC. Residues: CASSQELENEQFF.

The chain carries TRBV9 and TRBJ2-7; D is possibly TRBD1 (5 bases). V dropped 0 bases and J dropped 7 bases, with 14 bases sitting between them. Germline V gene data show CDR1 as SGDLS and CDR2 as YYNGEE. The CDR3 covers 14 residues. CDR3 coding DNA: TGTGCCAGCAGCGTAGGCGCAGGGCCATGGGAGCAGTACTTC. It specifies CASSVGAGPWEQYF.

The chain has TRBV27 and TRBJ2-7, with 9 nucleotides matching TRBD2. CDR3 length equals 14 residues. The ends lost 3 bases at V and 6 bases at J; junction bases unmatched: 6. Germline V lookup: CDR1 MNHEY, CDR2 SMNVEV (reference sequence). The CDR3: CASSFLAGGPEQYF. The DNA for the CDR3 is TGTGCCAGCAGTTTTTTGGCGGGAGGGCCCGAGCAGTACTTC.

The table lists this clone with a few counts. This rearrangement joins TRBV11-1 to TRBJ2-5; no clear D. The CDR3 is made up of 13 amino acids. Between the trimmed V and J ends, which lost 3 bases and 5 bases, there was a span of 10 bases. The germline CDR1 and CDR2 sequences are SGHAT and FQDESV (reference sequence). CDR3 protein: CASSFFRSETQYF. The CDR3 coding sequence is TGTGCCAGCAGCTTCTTTCGGTCGGAGACCCAGTACTTC.

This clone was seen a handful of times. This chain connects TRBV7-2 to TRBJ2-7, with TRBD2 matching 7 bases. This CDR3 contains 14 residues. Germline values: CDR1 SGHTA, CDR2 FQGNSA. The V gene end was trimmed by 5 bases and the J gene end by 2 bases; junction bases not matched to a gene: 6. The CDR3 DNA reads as TGTGCCAGCAGCGCAGGCGGGGGAGCCTACGAGCAGTACTTC. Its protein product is CASSAGGGAYEQYF.

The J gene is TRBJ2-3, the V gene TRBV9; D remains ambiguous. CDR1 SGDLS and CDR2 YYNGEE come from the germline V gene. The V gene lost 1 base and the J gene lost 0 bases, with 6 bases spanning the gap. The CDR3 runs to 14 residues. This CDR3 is CASSVQTSTDTQYF. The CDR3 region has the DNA TGTGCCAGCAGCGTACAGACTAGCACAGATACGCAGTATTTT.

This CDR3 reads CASSSFDPPGIEAFF. CDR3 coding DNA: TGTGCCAGCAGCTCTTTCGACCCTCCGGGAATTGAAGCTTTCTTT. This sequence joins TRBV11-3 and TRBJ1-1, with no clear D. This CDR3 has 15 amino acids. CDR1 SGHNT and CDR2 YENEEA come from the germline V gene. The V gene lost 4 bases and the J gene lost 7 bases, with 19 bases spanning the gap.

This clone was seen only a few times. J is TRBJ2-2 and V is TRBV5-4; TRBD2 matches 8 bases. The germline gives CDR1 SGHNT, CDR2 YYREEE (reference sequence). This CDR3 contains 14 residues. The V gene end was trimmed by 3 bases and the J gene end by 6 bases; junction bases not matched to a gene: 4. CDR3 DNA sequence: TGTGCCAGCAGCTACGGACTAGCACCCGGGGAGCTGTTTTTT. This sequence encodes CASSYGLAPGELFF. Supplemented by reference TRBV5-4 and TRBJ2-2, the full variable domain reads ETGVTQSPTHLIKTRGQQVTLRCSSQSGHNTVSWYQQALGQGPQFIFQYYREEENGRGNFPPRFSGLQFPNYSSELNVNALELDDSALYLCASSYGLAPGELFFGEGSRLTVL.

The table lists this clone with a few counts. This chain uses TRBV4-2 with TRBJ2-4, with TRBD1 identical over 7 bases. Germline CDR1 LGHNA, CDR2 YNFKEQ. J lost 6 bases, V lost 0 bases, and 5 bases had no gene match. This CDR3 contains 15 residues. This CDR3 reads CASSQDRGGANIQYF. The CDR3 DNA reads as TGTGCCAGCAGCCAAGATCGAGGGGGCGCAAACATTCAGTACTTC.

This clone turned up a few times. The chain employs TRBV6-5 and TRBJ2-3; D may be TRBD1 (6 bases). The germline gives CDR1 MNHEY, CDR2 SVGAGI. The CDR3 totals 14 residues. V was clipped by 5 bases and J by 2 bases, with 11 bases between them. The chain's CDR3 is CASSGQGHTDTQYF. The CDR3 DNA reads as TGTGCCAGCAGTGGGCAGGGACACACAGATACGCAGTATTTT.

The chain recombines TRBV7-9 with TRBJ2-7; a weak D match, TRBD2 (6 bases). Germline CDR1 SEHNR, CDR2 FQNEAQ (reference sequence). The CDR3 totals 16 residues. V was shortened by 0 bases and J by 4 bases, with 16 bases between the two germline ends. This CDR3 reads CASSLAFREQAYEQYF. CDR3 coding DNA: TGTGCCAGCAGCTTAGCTTTTCGGGAGCAAGCTTACGAGCAGTACTTC. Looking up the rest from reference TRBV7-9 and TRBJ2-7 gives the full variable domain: DTGVSQNPRHKITKRGQNVTFRCDPISEHNRLYWYRQTLGQGPEFLTYFQNEAQLEKSRLLSDRFSAERPKGSFSTLEIQRTEQGDSAMYLCASSLAFREQAYEQYFGPGTRLTVT.

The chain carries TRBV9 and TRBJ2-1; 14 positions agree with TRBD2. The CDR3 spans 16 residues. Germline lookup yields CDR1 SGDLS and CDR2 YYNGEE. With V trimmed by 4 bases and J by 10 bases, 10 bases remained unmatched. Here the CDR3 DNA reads TGTGCCAGCAGCCTCGACAGACTAGCGGGAGGGTGGGAGCAGTTCTTC. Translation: CASSLDRLAGGWEQFF.

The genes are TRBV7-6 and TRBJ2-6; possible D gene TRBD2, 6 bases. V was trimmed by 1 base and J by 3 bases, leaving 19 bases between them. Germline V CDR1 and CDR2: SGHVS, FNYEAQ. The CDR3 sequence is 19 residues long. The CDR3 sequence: CASSLVSRDPRGGANVLTF. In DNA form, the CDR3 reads TGTGCCAGCAGCTTAGTCTCGCGGGACCCCCGAGGTGGGGCCAACGTCCTGACTTTC.

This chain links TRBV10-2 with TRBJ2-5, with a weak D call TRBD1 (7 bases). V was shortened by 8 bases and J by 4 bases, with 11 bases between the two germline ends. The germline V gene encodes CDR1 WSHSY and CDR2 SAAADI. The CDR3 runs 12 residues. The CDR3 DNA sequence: TGCGCCAGCCGGAGGGGGCCAGAGACCCAGTACTTC. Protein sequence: CASRRGPETQYF.

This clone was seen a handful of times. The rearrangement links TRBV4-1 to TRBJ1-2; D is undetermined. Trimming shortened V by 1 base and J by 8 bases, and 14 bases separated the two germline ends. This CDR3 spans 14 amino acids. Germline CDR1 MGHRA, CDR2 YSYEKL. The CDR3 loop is CASSQATRYSGYTF. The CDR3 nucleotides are TGCGCCAGCAGCCAAGCCACTCGTTATTCGGGCTACACCTTC.

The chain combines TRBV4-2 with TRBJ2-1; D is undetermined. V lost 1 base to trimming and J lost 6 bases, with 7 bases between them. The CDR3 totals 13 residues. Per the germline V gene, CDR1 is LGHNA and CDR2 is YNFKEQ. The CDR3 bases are TGTGCCAGCAGCCAAGGTGAGAGCAATGAGCAGTTCTTC. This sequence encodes CASSQGESNEQFF.

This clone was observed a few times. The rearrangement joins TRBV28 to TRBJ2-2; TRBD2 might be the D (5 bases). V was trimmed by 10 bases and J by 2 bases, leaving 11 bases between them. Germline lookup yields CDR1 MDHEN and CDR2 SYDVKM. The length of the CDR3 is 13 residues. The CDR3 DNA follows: TGTGCCACCCTAGCCCTCAACACCGGGGAGCTGTTTTTT. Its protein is CATLALNTGELFF. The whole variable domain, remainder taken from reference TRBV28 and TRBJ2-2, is DVKVTQSSRYLVKRTGEKVFLECVQDMDHENMFWYRQDPGLGLRLIYFSYDVKMKEKGDIPEGYSVSREKKERFSLILESASTNQTSMYLCATLALNTGELFFGEGSRLTVL.

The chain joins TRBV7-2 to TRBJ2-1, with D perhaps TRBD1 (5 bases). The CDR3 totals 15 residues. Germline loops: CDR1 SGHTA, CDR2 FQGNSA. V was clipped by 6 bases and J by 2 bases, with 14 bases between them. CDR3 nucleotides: TGTGCCAGCAGGATCCCAGGGATAACCTACAATGAGCAGTTCTTC. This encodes CASRIPGITYNEQFF.

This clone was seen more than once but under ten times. This chain's CDR3 is CSVYRVSTGELFF. The CDR3 DNA follows: TGCAGCGTTTACAGAGTTAGCACCGGGGAGCTGTTTTTT. The rearrangement uses TRBV29-1 and TRBJ2-2, with unresolved D. Deletions cut 5 bases from V and 4 bases from J, with 11 bases between. The CDR3 totals 13 residues. Germline-derived CDR1 and CDR2 are SQVTM and ANQGSEA.

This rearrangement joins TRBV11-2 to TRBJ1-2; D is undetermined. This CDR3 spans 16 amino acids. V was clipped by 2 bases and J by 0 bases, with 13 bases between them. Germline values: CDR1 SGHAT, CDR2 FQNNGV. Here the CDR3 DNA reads TGTGCCAGCAGCTTAAGGAGGGCGGCTTCTAACTATGGCTACACCTTC. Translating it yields CASSLRRAASNYGYTF. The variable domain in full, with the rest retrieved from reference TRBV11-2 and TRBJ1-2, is EAGVAQSPRYKIIEKRQSVAFWCNPISGHATLYWYQQILGQGPKLLIQFQNNGVVDDSQLPKDRFSAERLKGVDSTLKIQPAKLEDSAVYLCASSLRRAASNYGYTFGSGTRLTVV.

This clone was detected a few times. CDR3 sequence reads: CSVMKEEEKLFF. DNA for the CDR3: TGCAGCGTTATGAAGGAGGAGGAAAAACTGTTTTTT. This chain connects TRBV29-1 to TRBJ1-4; unclear D gene. Germline lookup yields CDR1 SQVTM and CDR2 ANQGSEA. V lost 5 bases and J 8 bases, leaving 12 bases between the germline ends. CDR3 length equals 12 residues.

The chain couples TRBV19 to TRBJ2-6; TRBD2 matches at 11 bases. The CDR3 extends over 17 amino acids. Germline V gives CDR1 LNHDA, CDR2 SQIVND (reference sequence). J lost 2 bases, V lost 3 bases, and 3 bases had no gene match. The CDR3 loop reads CASSIQLAGAGANVLTF. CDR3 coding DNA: TGTGCCAGTAGTATCCAACTAGCGGGAGCTGGGGCCAACGTCCTGACTTTC.

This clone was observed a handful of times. CDR3 protein: CASSFHLQGVNTGELFF. The CDR3 nucleotides are TGCGCCAGCAGCTTTCATCTACAGGGGGTGAACACCGGGGAGCTGTTTTTT. The chain couples TRBV5-1 to TRBJ2-2; 8 positions match TRBD1. Germline V CDR1 and CDR2: SGHRS, YFSETQ. V shed 2 bases, J shed 1 base, and the junction held 7 bases outside the gene matches. The CDR3 has 17 residues.

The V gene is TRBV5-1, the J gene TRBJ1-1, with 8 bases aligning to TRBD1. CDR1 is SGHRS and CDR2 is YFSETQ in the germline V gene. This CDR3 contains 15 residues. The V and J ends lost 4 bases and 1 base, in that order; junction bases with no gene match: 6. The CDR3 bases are TGCGCCAGCAGCCCACAGGGGGTTCAGAACACTGAAGCTTTCTTT. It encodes CASSPQGVQNTEAFF.

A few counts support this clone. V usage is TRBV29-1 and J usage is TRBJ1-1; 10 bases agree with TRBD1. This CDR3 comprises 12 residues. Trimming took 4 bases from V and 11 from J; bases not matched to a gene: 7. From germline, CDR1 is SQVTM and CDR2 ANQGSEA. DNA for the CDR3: TGCAGCGTTGGTTTCGGGACAGGGGACGCTTTCTTT. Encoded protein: CSVGFGTGDAFF. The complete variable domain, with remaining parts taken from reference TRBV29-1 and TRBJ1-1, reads SAVISQKPSRDICQRGTSLTIQCQVDSQVTMMFWYRQQPGQSLTLIATANQGSEATYESGFVIDKFPISRPNLTFSTLTVSNMSPEDSSIYLCSVGFGTGDAFFGQGTRLTVV.

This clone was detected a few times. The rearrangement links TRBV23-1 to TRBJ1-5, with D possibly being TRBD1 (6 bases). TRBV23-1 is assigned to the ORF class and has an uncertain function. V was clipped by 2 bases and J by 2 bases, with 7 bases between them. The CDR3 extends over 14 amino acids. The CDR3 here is CASSQRQGNQPQHF. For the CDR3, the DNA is TGCGCCAGCAGTCAACGACAGGGCAATCAGCCCCAGCATTTT.

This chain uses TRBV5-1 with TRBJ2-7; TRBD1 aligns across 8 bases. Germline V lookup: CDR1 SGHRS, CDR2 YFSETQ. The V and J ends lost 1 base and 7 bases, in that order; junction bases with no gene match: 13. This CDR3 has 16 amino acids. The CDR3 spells CASSLSGQGAWREQYF. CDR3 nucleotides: TGCGCCAGCAGCTTGAGCGGACAGGGAGCGTGGCGGGAGCAGTACTTC.

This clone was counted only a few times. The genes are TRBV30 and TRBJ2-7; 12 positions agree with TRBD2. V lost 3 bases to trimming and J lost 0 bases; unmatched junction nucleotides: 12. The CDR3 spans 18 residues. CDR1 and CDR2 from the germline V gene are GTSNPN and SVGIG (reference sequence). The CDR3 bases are TGTGCCTGGAGATGGGGACTAGCGGGTGGAATGAGCTCCTACGAGCAGTACTTC. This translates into CAWRWGLAGGMSSYEQYF.

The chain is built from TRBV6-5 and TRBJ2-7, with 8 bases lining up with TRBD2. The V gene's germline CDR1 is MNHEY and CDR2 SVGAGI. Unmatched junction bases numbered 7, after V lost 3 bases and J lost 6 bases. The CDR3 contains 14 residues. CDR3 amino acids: CASSYQIAGSEQYF. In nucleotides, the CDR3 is TGTGCCAGCAGTTATCAAATAGCGGGGAGCGAGCAGTACTTC.

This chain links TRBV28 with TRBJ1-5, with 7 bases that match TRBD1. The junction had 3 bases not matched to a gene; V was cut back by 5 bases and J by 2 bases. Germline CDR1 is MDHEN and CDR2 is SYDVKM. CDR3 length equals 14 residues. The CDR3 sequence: CASSRTGGNQPQHF. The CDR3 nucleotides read TGTGCCAGCAGTCGGACAGGCGGCAATCAGCCCCAGCATTTT.

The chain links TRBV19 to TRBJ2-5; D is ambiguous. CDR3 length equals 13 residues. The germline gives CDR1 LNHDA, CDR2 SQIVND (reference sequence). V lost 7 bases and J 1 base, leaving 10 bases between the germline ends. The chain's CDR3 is CASTPSTQETQYF. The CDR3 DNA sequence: TGTGCCAGTACCCCGAGTACCCAAGAGACCCAGTACTTC. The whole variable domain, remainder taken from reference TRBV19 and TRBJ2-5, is DGGITQSPKYLFRKEGQNVTLSCEQNLNHDAMYWYRQDPGQGLRLIYYSQIVNDFQKGDIAEGYSVSREKKESFPLTVTSAQKNPTAFYLCASTPSTQETQYFGPGTRLLVL.